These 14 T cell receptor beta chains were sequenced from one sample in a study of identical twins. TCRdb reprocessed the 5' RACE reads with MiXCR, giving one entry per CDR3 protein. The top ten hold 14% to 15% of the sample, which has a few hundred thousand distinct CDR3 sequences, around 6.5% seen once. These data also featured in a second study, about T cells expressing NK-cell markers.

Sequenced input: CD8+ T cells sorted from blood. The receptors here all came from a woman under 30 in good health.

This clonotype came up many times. The CDR3 sequence is CASSQGMVSRGANVLTF. The CDR3 bases are TGCGCCAGCAGCCAAGGGATGGTATCGAGGGGGGCCAACGTCCTGACTTTC. V usage is TRBV4-3 and J usage is TRBJ2-6; D gene uncertain. Germline CDR1 is LGHNA and CDR2 is YSLEER. V lost 1 base, J lost 4 bases, and 14 bases lay in between. The CDR3 is made up of 17 amino acids.

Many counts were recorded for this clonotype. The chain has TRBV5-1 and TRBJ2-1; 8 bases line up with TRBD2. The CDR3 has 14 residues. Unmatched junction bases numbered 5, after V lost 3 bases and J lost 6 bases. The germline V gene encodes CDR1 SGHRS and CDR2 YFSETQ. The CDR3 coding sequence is TGCGCCAGCAGCTCGGGACTAGGCAGCAATGAGCAGTTCTTC. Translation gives CASSSGLGSNEQFF.

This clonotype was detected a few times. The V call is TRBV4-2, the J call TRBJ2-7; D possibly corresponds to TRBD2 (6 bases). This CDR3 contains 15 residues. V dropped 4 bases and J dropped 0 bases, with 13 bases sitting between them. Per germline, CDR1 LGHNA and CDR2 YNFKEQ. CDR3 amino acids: CASSPGLSSSYEQYF. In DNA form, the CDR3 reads TGTGCCAGCAGCCCCGGACTATCGAGCTCCTACGAGCAGTACTTC.

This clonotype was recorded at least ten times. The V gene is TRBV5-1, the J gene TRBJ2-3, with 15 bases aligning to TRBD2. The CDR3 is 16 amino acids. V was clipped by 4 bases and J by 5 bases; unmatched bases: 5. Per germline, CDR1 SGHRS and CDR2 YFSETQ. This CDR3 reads CASSEEGLAGGDTQYF. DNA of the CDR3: TGCGCCAGCAGCGAAGAGGGACTAGCGGGAGGAGATACGCAGTATTTT.

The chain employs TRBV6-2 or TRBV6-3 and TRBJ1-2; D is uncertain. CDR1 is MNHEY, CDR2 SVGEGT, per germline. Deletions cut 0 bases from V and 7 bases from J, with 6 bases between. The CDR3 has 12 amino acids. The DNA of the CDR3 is TGTGCCAGCAGTTACTCGGCTTCTGGCTACACCTTC. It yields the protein CASSYSASGYTF.

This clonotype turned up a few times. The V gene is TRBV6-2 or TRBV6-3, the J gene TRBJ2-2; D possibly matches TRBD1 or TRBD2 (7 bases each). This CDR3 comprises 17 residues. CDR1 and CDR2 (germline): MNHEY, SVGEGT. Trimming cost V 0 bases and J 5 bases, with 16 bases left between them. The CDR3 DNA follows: TGTGCCAGCAGTTACTCCCCTTACAGGGGAGGGACCGGGGAGCTGTTTTTT. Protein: CASSYSPYRGGTGELFF.

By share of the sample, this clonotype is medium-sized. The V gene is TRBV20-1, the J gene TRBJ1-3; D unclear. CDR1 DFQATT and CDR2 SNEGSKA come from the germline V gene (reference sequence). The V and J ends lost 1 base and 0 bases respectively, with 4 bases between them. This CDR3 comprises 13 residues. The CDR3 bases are TGCAGTGCTAGAGGGCTCTCTGGAAACACCATATATTTT. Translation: CSARGLSGNTIYF.

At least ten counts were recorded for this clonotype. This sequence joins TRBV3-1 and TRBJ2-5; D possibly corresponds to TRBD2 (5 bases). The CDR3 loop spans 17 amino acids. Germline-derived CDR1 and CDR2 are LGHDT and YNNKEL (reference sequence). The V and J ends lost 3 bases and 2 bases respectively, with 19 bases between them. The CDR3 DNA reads TGTGCCAGCAGCCATCAAGCGGCGGGTTTTCCTCAAGAGACCCAGTACTTC. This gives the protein CASSHQAAGFPQETQYF.

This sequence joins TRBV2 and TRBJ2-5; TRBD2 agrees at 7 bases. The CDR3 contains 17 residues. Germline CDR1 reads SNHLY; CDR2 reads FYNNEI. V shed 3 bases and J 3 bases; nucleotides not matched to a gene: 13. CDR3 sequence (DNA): TGTGCCAGCAGTGAGGGAGGAAGACTAGCCGGAGAAGAGACCCAGTACTTC. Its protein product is CASSEGGRLAGEETQYF. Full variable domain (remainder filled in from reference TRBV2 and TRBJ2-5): EPEVTQTPSHQVTQMGQEVILRCVPISNHLYFYWYRQILGQKVEFLVSFYNNEISEKSEIFDDQFSVERPDGSNFTLKIRSTKLEDSAMYFCASSEGGRLAGEETQYFGPGTRLLVL.

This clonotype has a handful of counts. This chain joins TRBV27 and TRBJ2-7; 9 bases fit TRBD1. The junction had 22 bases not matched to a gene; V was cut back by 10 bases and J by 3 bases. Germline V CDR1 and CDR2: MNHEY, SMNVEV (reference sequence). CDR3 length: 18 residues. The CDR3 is CATPDGTGIMTRDYEQYF. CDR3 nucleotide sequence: TGTGCCACCCCGGACGGGACAGGGATAATGACCCGAGACTACGAGCAGTACTTC.

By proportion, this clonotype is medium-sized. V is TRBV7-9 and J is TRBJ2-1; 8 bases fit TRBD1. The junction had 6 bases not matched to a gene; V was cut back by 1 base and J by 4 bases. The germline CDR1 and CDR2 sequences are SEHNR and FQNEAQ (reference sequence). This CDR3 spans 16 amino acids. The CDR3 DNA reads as TGTGCCAGCAGCTTAGACGGGACAGGAGGGTACAATGAGCAGTTCTTC. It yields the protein CASSLDGTGGYNEQFF.

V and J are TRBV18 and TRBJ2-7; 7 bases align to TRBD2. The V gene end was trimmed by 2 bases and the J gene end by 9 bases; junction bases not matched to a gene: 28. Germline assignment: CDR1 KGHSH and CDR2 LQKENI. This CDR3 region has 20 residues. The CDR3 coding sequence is TGTGCCAGCTCACCAAGGGGAAACGGACGGAGCGGGGCAAGCGTTGAAAGGCAGTACTTC. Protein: CASSPRGNGRSGASVERQYF.

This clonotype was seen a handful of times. This CDR3 reads CASSPSLRGTSGGNQETQYF. The DNA of the CDR3 is TGTGCCAGTAGTCCTTCCCTTCGAGGGACTAGCGGGGGGAACCAAGAGACCCAGTACTTC. The rearrangement joins TRBV19 to TRBJ2-5, with 15 bases fitting TRBD2. CDR1 and CDR2 from the germline V gene are LNHDA and SQIVND (reference sequence). J was trimmed by 0 bases and V by 5 bases; bases with no gene match: 13. This CDR3 has 20 amino acids.

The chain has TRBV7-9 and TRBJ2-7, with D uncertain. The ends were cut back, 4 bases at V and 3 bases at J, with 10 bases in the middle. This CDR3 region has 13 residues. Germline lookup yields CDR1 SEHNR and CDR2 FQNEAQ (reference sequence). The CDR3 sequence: CASSSRRIYEQYF. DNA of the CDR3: TGTGCCAGCAGCTCCCGGCGTATCTACGAGCAGTACTTC.